The text below deals with one TCR beta chain. The antigen remains unidentified. The protocol was immunoSEQ multiplex PCR, while the TCRdb copy is restricted to in-frame clones and leaves out a portion. The sample has around 550,000 clones, around 96% seen once. This entry belongs to a study of shared clonotypes between healthy human individuals. Germline assignment: CDR1 SGHRS and CDR2 YFSETQ. Trimming removed 4 bases at V and 8 bases at J, with 15 bases between. The CDR3 has 13 amino acids. It was CD45RO-negative cells, positively selected for CCR7, that made up naive CD8 cells, with terminally differentiated effector memory CD45RA+ cells excluded. Points from the study as a whole: Depth of sequencing was expected to influence donor clonotype sharing.

The rearrangement uses TRBV5-1 and TRBJ1-2, with D uncertain. This sequence was found in a woman in her 30s in good health. Sequencing was performed on naive CD8+ T cells sorted from blood. The DNA for the CDR3 is TGCGCCAGCAGCAAGGATCGGGGTAAGGGCTACACCTTC. Protein sequence: CASSKDRGKGYTF.